These 21 T cell receptor beta chains originate from one sample sequenced in a study of graft-versus-host responses after intestinal transplantation. Sequencing used immunoSEQ multiplex PCR; TCRdb keeps in-frame clones, though not all of them. The sample contains 100,000 to 120,000 clones, 93% of which appear only once. Antigens of these TCRs are unknown. The sample here was unstimulated CD8+ T cells sorted from spleen or lymph node cells, taken before intestinal transplant. The receptor source for this set is a human donor who received an intestinal transplant.

The gene calls are TRBV7-9 and TRBJ1-2, with a possible D match to TRBD1 (6 bases). The CDR3 spans 15 residues. Germline CDR1 is SEHNR and CDR2 is FQNEAQ (reference sequence). V was trimmed by 1 base and J by 6 bases, leaving 15 bases between them. The CDR3 loop reads CASSLELRGADGYTF. The CDR3 coding sequence is TGTGCCAGCAGCTTAGAACTTCGGGGGGCTGATGGCTACACCTTC.

This rearrangement joins TRBV27 to TRBJ1-2, with no clear D. The CDR3 contains 13 residues. Germline loops: CDR1 MNHEY, CDR2 SMNVEV (reference sequence). The germline V and J ends were trimmed by 7 bases and 6 bases, with 15 bases remaining between them. This chain's CDR3 is CASMAGLGNGYTF. The CDR3 DNA sequence: TGTGCCAGCATGGCGGGATTAGGGAATGGCTACACCTTC.

The chain has TRBV27 and TRBJ2-3, with TRBD2 matching 9 bases. The length of the CDR3 is 19 residues. The trim removed 4 bases at V and 1 base at J, leaving 15 bases unmatched. Germline V CDR1 and CDR2: MNHEY, SMNVEV (reference sequence). CDR3 residues: CASSSPGTSPEVGTDTQYF. DNA for the CDR3: TGTGCCAGCAGTTCGCCCGGGACTAGCCCCGAGGTCGGCACAGATACGCAGTATTTT.

V and J are TRBV28 and TRBJ2-5, with 9 bases that match TRBD1. This CDR3 spans 13 amino acids. Germline CDR1 and CDR2: MDHEN and SYDVKM. Trimming at V came to 4 bases and at J to 5 bases, leaving 2 bases not matched to a gene. For the CDR3, the DNA is TGTGCCAGCAGTTGGGACAGGGATGAGACCCAGTACTTC. Its translation is CASSWDRDETQYF.

This chain links TRBV7-8 with TRBJ2-1; D may be TRBD2 (6 bases). The CDR3 consists of 15 residues. CDR1 and CDR2 from the germline V gene are SGHVS and FQNEAQ. Trimming cost V 4 bases and J 8 bases, with 18 bases left between them. This chain's CDR3 is CASSSGISPGDEQFF. The CDR3 DNA reads as TGTGCCAGCAGCTCCGGGATTTCGCCGGGGGATGAGCAGTTCTTC.

This chain uses TRBV19 with TRBJ2-5; 14 bases align to TRBD2. V dropped 3 bases and J dropped 3; count of bases not matched to a gene: 27. The CDR3 length is 24 residues. The germline V gene encodes CDR1 LNHDA and CDR2 SQIVND (reference sequence). This CDR3 reads CASSILGLAGEEVLRLRGEETQYF. DNA of the CDR3: TGTGCCAGTAGTATCCTGGGACTAGCGGGAGAAGAGGTCTTGAGGTTGAGGGGAGAAGAGACCCAGTACTTC.

V and J are TRBV9 and TRBJ1-1, with D unresolved. The V end was cut by 0 bases, the J end by 0 bases, with 3 bases between. The CDR3 is 13 residues long. CDR1 and CDR2 from the germline V gene are SGDLS and YYNGEE. The CDR3 is CASSVVVNTEAFF. The CDR3 coding sequence is TGTGCCAGCAGCGTAGTGGTGAACACTGAAGCTTTCTTT.

The chain employs TRBV29-1 and TRBJ2-7; D might be TRBD1 or TRBD2, each matching 5 bases. Trimming shortened V by 4 bases and J by 4 bases, and 23 bases separated the two germline ends. Germline V gene lookup returns CDR1 SQVTM and CDR2 ANQGSEA. The CDR3 consists of 16 residues. The CDR3 DNA reads TGCAGCGTTGGGGGGTCGCCTCAAGGACCCCTTTACGAGCAGTACTTC. Translating gives CSVGGSPQGPLYEQYF.

The chain is built from TRBV28 and TRBJ2-7; 7 bases are a match to TRBD2. Trimming removed 6 bases from V and 1 base from J; junction bases left unmatched: 9. Germline-derived CDR1 and CDR2 are MDHEN and SYDVKM. This CDR3 region has 15 residues. CDR3 loop: CASRLELASSYEQYF. The CDR3 coding sequence is TGTGCCAGCAGATTAGAACTAGCGAGTTCCTACGAGCAGTACTTC. The full variable domain, with the rest looked up from reference TRBV28 and TRBJ2-7, is DVKVTQSSRYLVKRTGEKVFLECVQDMDHENMFWYRQDPGLGLRLIYFSYDVKMKEKGDIPEGYSVSREKKERFSLILESASTNQTSMYLCASRLELASSYEQYFGPGTRLTVT.

This clone occurred once. This chain links TRBV4-2 with TRBJ2-5; tentative D call: TRBD2 (7 bases). V was cut by 4 bases and J by 4 bases, with 19 bases left in between. This CDR3 comprises 16 residues. In germline, CDR1 is LGHNA, CDR2 YNFKEQ. The CDR3 DNA reads as TGTGCCAGCAGCCCAAGAGGGGAGGGGGGGAGAGAGACCCAGTACTTC. Its protein product is CASSPRGEGGRETQYF.

The chain joins TRBV19 to TRBJ1-1; D not certain. The V end lost 11 bases, the J end lost 1 base, and 8 bases lay between the germline ends. This CDR3 region has 11 residues. The germline gives CDR1 LNHDA, CDR2 SQIVND (reference sequence). The CDR3 here is CACRQNTEAFF. DNA of the CDR3: TGTGCCTGCCGGCAGAACACTGAAGCTTTCTTT.

The V gene is TRBV15, the J gene TRBJ2-1; 10 bases line up with TRBD1. CDR1 is LNHNV, CDR2 YYDKDF, per germline (reference sequence). The CDR3 has 16 amino acids. With 0 bases clipped from V and 7 bases from J, the junction kept 6 bases outside the gene matches. The CDR3 DNA reads TGTGCCACCAGCAGAGAAAGGACAGGGGGGACGAATGAGCAGTTCTTC. This codes for CATSRERTGGTNEQFF.

The chain links TRBV7-3 to TRBJ2-2; D remains ambiguous. Per the germline V gene, CDR1 is SGHTA and CDR2 is FQGTGA. This CDR3 comprises 13 residues. V lost 0 bases and J 7 bases, leaving 6 bases between the germline ends. The CDR3 sequence: CASSLTWDGELFF. The CDR3 nucleotides are TGTGCCAGCAGCTTAACATGGGACGGGGAGCTGTTTTTT.

About this clone itself: A read error may account for a junction end that differs from germline. The chain carries TRBV27 and TRBJ2-7; D ambiguous. This CDR3 region has 12 residues. Germline CDR1 is MNHEY and CDR2 is SMNVEV (reference sequence). The CDR3 loop reads CASSGFGPSKHF. Here the CDR3 DNA reads TGTGCCAGCAGTGGGTTTGGTCCCTCTAAGCACTTC.

The chain uses TRBV29-1 and TRBJ2-2, with D unresolved. V gave up 8 bases and J gave up 4 bases, with 11 bases separating them. This CDR3 region has 12 residues. Germline CDR1 reads SQVTM; CDR2 reads ANQGSEA. CDR3 sequence reads: CSYRDGTGELFF. The CDR3 region has the DNA TGCAGCTACAGAGACGGCACCGGGGAGCTGTTTTTT.

The chain joins TRBV19 to TRBJ2-7; D not certain. The CDR3 runs to 11 residues. Per the germline V gene, CDR1 is LNHDA and CDR2 is SQIVND (reference sequence). V lost 4 bases, J lost 4 bases, and 5 bases lay in between. CDR3 sequence reads: CASSKGYEQYF. Written as DNA, the CDR3 is TGTGCCAGTAGTAAGGGTTACGAGCAGTACTTC.

The chain has TRBV7-9 and TRBJ2-4, with unresolved D. Trimming removed 5 bases at V and 3 bases at J, with 14 bases between. Germline loops: CDR1 SEHNR, CDR2 FQNEAQ (reference sequence). This CDR3 region has 15 residues. Here the CDR3 reads CASSPRVLGKNIQYF. DNA of the CDR3: TGTGCCAGCAGCCCCCGGGTTTTGGGCAAAAACATTCAGTACTTC.

The chain is built from TRBV4-2 and TRBJ1-5; D is possibly TRBD1 (5 bases). This CDR3 comprises 16 residues. V was trimmed by 0 bases and J by 6 bases, leaving 15 bases between them. CDR1 and CDR2 (germline): LGHNA, YNFKEQ. CDR3: CASSQEEWDGIQPQHF. CDR3 nucleotide sequence: TGTGCCAGCAGCCAAGAAGAGTGGGACGGCATTCAGCCCCAGCATTTT.

J is TRBJ1-2 and V is TRBV19, with 7 bases identical to TRBD1. The CDR3 loop spans 11 amino acids. CDR1 and CDR2 (germline): LNHDA, SQIVND (reference sequence). V shed 4 bases and J 8 bases; nucleotides not matched to a gene: 1. The CDR3 DNA reads as TGTGCCAGTAGTACAGGGGGAGGCTACACCTTC. As protein: CASSTGGGYTF.

The V gene is TRBV7-2, the J gene TRBJ2-2; a weak D match, TRBD2 (5 bases). The CDR3 runs to 15 residues. Germline lookup yields CDR1 SGHTA and CDR2 FQGNSA. The V and J ends lost 5 bases and 1 base respectively, with 11 bases between them. CDR3 loop: CASSIAGMNTGELFF. CDR3 sequence (DNA): TGTGCCAGCAGCATCGCCGGGATGAACACCGGGGAGCTGTTTTTT.

This chain links TRBV9 with TRBJ2-1; D ambiguous. Trimming removed 0 bases from V and 1 base from J, with 11 bases in between. Germline CDR1 and CDR2: SGDLS and YYNGEE. This CDR3 region has 16 residues. In DNA form, the CDR3 reads TGTGCCAGCAGCGTAGATCCGGGTCCTTCCTACAATGAGCAGTTCTTC. Its translation is CASSVDPGPSYNEQFF.